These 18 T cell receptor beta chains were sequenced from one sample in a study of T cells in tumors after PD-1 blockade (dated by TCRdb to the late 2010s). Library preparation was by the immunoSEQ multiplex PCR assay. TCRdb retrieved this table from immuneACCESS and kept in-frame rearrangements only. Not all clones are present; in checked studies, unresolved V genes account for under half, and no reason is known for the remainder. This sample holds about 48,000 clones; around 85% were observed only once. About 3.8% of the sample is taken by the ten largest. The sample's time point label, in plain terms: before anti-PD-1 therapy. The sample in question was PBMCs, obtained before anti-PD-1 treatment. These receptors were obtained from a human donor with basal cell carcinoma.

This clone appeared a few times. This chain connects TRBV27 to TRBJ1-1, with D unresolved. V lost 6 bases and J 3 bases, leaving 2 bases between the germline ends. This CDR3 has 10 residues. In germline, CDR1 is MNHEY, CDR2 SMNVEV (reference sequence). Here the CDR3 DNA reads TGTGCCAGCAGCGACACTGAAGCTTTCTTT. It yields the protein CASSDTEAFF.

The CDR3 DNA sequence: TGTGCCAGTACCCTTAGGACTAGCGACTACAATGAGCAGTTCTTC. Protein product: CASTLRTSDYNEQFF. This rearrangement joins TRBV19 to TRBJ2-1, with 9 bases identical to TRBD2. The CDR3 length is 15 residues. Germline V gene lookup returns CDR1 LNHDA and CDR2 SQIVND (reference sequence). Losses at the gene ends were 7 bases for V and 3 bases for J; bases not matched to a gene: 7. The full variable domain, completed using reference TRBV19 and TRBJ2-1, is DGGITQSPKYLFRKEGQNVTLSCEQNLNHDAMYWYRQDPGQGLRLIYYSQIVNDFQKGDIAEGYSVSREKKESFPLTVTSAQKNPTAFYLCASTLRTSDYNEQFFGPGTRLTVL.

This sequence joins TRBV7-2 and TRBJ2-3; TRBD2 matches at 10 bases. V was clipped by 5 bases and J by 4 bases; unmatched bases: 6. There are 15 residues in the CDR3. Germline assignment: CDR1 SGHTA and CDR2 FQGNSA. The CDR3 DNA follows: TGTGCCAGCAGCATCTTAGCGGGGGGTTCAGATACGCAGTATTTT. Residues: CASSILAGGSDTQYF. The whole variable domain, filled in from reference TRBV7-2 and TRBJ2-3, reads GAGVSQSPSNKVTEKGKDVELRCDPISGHTALYWYRQSLGQGLEFLIYFQGNSAPDKSGLPSDRFSAERTGGSVSTLTIQRTQQEDSAVYLCASSILAGGSDTQYFGPGTRLTVL.

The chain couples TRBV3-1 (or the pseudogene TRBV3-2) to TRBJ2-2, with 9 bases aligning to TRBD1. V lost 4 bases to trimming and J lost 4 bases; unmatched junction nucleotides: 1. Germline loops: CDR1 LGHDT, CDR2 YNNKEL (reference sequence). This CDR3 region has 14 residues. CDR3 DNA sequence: TGTGCCAGCAGCCGGGACAGGGCCACCGGGGAGCTGTTTTTT. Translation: CASSRDRATGELFF.

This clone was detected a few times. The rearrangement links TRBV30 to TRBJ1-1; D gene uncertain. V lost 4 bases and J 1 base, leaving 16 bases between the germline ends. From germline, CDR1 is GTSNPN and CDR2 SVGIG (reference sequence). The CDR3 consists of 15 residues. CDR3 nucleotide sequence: TGTGCCTGGACCCCGAGTTTTTGGGGGAACACTGAAGCTTTCTTT. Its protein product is CAWTPSFWGNTEAFF.

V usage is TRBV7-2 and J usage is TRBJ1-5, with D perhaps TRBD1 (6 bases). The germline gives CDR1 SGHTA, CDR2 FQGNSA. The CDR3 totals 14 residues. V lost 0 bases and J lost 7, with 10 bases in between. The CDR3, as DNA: TGTGCCAGCAGCTTAGCGCAAGGGGGACAGCCCCAGCATTTT. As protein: CASSLAQGGQPQHF.

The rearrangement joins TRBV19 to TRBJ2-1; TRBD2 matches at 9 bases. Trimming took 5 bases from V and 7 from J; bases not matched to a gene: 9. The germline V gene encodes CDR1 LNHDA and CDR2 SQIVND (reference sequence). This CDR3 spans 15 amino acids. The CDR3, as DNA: TGTGCCAGTAGTTCTCTTAGCGGGGGAAAGAATGAGCAGTTCTTC. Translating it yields CASSSLSGGKNEQFF.

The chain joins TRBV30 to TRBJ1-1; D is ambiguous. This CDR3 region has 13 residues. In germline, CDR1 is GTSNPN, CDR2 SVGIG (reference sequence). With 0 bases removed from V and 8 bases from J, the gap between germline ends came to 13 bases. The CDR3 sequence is CAWSVRSPGEAFF. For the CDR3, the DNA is TGTGCCTGGAGTGTTCGGAGTCCTGGGGAAGCTTTCTTT. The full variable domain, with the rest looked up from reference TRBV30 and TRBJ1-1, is SQTIHQWPATLVQPVGSPLSLECTVEGTSNPNLYWYRQAAGRGLQLLFYSVGIGQISSEVPQNLSASRPQDRQFILSSKKLLLSDSGFYLCAWSVRSPGEAFFGQGTRLTVV.

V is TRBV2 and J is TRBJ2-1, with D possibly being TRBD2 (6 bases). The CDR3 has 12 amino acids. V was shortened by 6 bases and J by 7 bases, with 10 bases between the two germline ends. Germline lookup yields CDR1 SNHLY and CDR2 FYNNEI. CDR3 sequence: CASSQGRNEQFF. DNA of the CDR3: TGTGCCAGCAGCCAAGGGAGGAATGAGCAGTTCTTC.

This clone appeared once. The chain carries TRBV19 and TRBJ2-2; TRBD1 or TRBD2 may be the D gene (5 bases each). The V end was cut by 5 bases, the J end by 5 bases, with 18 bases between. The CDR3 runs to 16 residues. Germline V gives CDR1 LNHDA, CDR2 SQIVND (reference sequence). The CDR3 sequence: CASSGGGGAKTGELFF. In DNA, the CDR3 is TGTGCCAGTAGTGGGGGTGGGGGTGCAAAAACCGGGGAGCTGTTTTTT.

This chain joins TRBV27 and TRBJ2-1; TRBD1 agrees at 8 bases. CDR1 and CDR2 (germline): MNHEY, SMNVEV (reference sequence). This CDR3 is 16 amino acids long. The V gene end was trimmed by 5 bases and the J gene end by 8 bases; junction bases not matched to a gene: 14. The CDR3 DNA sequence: TGTGCCAGCAGTCACCGGACAGGGACAATGGAATATGAGCAGTTCTTC. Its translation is CASSHRTGTMEYEQFF.

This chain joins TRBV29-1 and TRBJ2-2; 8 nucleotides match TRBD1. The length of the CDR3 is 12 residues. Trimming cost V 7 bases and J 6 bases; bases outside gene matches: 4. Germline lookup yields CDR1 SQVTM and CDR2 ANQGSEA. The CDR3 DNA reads TGCAGCGGACAGGGGATCTCCGGGGAGCTGTTTTTT. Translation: CSGQGISGELFF.

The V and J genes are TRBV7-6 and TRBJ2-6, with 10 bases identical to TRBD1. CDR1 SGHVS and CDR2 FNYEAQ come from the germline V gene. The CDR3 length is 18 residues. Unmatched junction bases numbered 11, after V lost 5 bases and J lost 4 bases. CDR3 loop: CASSATPGQGTGANVLTF. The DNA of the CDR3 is TGTGCCAGCAGCGCGACGCCGGGACAGGGGACCGGGGCCAACGTCCTGACTTTC.

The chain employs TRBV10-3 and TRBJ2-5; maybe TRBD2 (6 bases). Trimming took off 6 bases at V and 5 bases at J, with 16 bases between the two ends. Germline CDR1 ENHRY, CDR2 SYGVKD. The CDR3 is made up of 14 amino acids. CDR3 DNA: TGTGCCATCAGAAAAGAATGGGGGAGGGAGACCCAGTACTTC. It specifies CAIRKEWGRETQYF.

The CDR3 DNA is TGTGCCAGCAGCAAGGGACAGGGGGGCGACTACACCTTC. This encodes CASSKGQGGDYTF. This chain joins TRBV5-6 and TRBJ1-2; TRBD1 matches at 11 bases. This CDR3 contains 13 residues. J gave up 10 bases and V 4 bases, and 6 bases lay outside the gene matches. CDR1 is SGHDT and CDR2 is YYEEEE in the germline V gene.

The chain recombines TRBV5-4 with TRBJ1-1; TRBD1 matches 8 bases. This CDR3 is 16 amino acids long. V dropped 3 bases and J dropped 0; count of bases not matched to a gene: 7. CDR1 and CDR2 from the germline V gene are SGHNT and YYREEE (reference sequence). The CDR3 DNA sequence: TGTGCCAGCAGCTCCGGACAGGGAATTATGAACACTGAAGCTTTCTTT. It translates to CASSSGQGIMNTEAFF.

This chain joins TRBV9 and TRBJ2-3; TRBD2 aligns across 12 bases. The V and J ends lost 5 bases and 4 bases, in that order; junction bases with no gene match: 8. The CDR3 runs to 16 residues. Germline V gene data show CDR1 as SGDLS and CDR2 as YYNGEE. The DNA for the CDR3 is TGTGCCAGCAGATCTACTAGCGGGGGGTTCTCAGATACGCAGTATTTT. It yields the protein CASRSTSGGFSDTQYF.

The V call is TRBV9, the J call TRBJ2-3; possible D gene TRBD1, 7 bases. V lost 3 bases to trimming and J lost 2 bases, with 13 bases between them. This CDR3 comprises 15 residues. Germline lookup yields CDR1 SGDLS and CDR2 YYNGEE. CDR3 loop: CASSAQGEATDTQYF. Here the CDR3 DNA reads TGTGCCAGCAGCGCCCAGGGGGAGGCCACAGATACGCAGTATTTT.